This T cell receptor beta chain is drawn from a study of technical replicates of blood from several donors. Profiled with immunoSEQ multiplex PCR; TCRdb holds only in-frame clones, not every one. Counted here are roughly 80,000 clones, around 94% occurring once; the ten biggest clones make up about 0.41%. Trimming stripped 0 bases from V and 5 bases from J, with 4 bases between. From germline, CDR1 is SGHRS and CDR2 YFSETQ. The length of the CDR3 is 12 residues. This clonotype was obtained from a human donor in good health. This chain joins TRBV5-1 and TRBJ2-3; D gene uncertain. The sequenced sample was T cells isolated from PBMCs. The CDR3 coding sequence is TGCGCCAGCAGCTTGGCCGGAGATACGCAGTATTTT. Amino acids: CASSLAGDTQYF.